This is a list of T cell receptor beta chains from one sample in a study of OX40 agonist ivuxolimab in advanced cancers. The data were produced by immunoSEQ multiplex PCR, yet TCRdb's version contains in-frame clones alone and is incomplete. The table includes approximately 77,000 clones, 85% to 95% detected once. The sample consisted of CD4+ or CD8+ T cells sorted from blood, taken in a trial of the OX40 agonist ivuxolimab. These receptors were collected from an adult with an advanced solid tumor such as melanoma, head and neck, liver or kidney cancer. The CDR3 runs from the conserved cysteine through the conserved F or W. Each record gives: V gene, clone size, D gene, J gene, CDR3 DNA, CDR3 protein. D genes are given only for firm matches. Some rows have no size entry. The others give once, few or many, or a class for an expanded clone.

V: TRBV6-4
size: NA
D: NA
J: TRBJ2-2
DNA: TGTGCCAGCAGCCTGCGTGGGACCGGGGAGCTGTTTTTT
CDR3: CASSLRGTGELFF

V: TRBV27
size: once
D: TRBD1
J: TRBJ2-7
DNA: TGTGCCAGCAGTCACGGACAGGGGCGCCACGAGCAGTACTTC
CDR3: CASSHGQGRHEQYF

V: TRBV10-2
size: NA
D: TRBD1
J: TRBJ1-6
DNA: TGCGCCAGCAGTGAGTGGGACAGTTTAAGCTCCTATAATTCACCCCTCCACTTT
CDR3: CASSEWDSLSSYNSPLHF

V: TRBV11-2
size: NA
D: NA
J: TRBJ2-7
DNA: TGTGCCAGCAGCTATCAGTGGAACGAGCAGTACTTC
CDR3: CASSYQWNEQYF

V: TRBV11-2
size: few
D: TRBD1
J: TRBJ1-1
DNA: TGTGCCAGCAGCGGGACAGGGTTGTGGACTGAAGCTTTCTTT
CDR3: CASSGTGLWTEAFF

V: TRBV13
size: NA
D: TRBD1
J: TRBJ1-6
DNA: TGTGCCATGGGCGACAGGGGCTCCTATAATTCACCCCTCCACTTT
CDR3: CAMGDRGSYNSPLHF

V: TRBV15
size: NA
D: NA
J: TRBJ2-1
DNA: TGTGCCACCAGCAGAGCGGGGGAAGGGCAATTTGAGCAGTTCTTC
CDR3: CATSRAGEGQFEQFF

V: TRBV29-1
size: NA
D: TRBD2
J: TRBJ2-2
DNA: TGCAGCGCCGTCGACGCGGGACTAGCGAAGGCCGGGGAGCTGTTTTTT
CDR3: CSAVDAGLAKAGELFF

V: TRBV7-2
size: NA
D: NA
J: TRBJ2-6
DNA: TGTGCCAGCAGCTTATACGAACAGGGCCTATCTGGGGCCAACGTCCTAACTTTC
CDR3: CASSLYEQGLSGANVLTF

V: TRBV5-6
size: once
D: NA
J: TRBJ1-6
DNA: TGTGCCAGCAGCTTGGTAGCAGGGAGGAATTCACCCCTCCACTTT
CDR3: CASSLVAGRNSPLHF

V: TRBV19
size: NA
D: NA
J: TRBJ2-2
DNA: TGTGCCAGTAGTATATCCTTGAACACCGGGGAGCTGTTTTTT
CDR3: CASSISLNTGELFF

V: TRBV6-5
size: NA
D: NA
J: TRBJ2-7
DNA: TGTGCCAGCAACCAGGCAGGACCCTACGAGCAGTACTTC
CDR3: CASNQAGPYEQYF

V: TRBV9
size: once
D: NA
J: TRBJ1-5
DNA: TGTGCCAGCAGCGACGGGACACATAGCAATCAGCCCCAGCATTTT
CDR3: CASSDGTHSNQPQHF

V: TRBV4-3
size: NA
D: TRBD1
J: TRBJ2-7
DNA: TGCGCCAGCAGCCAAGATACAGGGGCCTTGGGCCACGAGCAGTACTTC
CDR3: CASSQDTGALGHEQYF

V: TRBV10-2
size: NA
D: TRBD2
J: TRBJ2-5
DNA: TGCGCCAGCAGCAGCGGGGGGGAATTAGTAGAGACCCAGTACTTC
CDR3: CASSSGGELVETQYF

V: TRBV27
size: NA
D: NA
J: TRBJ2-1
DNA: TGTGCCAGCGGCGCCAAAGACCCTCTACCCTACAATGAGCAGTTCTTC
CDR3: CASGAKDPLPYNEQFF

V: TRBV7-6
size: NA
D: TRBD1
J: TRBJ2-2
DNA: TGTGCCAGCAGCGGAGACAGGGACCACGCCGGGGAGCTGTTTTTT
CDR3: CASSGDRDHAGELFF

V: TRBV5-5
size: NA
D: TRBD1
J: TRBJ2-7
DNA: TGTGCCAGCAGCTTCTTCGGGACAGGGACCTACGAGCAGTACTTC
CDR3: CASSFFGTGTYEQYF

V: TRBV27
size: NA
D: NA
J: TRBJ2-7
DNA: TGTGCCAGCAGTTTGGGCAGGGCCCACGAGCAGTACTTC
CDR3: CASSLGRAHEQYF

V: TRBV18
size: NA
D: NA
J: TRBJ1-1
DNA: TGTGCCAGCCAAGGTCCCCCGGGGGGGACAACTGAAGCTTTCTTT
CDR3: CASQGPPGGTTEAFF

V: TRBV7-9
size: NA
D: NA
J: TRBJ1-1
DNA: TGTGCCAGCAGCTTGGGCGGTCCCATGAACACTGAAGCTTTCTTT
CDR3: CASSLGGPMNTEAFF

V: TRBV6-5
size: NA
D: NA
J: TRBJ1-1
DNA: TGTGCCAGCAGTCCGGGGTACACTGAAGCTTTCTTT
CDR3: CASSPGYTEAFF

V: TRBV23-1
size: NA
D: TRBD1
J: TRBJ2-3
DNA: TGCGCCAGCAGTCGGACAGGCACTCTCACAGATACGCAGTATTTT
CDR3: CASSRTGTLTDTQYF

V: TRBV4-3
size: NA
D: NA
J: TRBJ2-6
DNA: TGCGCCAGCAGCCAATACTTGGGCGGCGGCAACTCTGGGGCCAACGTCCTGACTTTC
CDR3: CASSQYLGGGNSGANVLTF

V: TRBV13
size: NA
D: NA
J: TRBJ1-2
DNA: TGTGCCAGCAGCAAAAAGGGGTTTGACTATGGCTACACCTTC
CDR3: CASSKKGFDYGYTF

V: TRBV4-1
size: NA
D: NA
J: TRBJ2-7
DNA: TGCGCCAGCAGCCATGGGGGAAAGGGCACCTACGAGCAGTACTTC
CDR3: CASSHGGKGTYEQYF

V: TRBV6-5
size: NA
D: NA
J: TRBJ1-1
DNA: TGTGCCAGCAGTTACTCGGAAGACACTGAAGCTTTCTTT
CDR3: CASSYSEDTEAFF

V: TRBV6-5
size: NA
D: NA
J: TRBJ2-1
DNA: TGTGCCAGCAGTTACTCAGCCGGGGAGATCTACAATGAGCAGTTCTTC
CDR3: CASSYSAGEIYNEQFF

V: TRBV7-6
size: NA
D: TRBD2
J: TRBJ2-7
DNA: TGTGCCAGCAGCTCGGGACTAGCTTCAGCCTACGAGCAGTACTTC
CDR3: CASSSGLASAYEQYF

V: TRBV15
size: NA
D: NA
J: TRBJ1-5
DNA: TGTGCCACCAGCAGAGATAAGGGGACGGGCAATCAGCCCCAGCATTTT
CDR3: CATSRDKGTGNQPQHF

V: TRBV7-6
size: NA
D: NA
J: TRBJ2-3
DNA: TGTGCCAGCAGCCCACGAGCTGGCACAGATACGCAGTATTTT
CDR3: CASSPRAGTDTQYF

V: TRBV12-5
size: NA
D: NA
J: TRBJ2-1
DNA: TGTGCTAGTGCCCTAGGCGTCGGCGTATACAATGAGCAGTTCTTC
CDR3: CASALGVGVYNEQFF

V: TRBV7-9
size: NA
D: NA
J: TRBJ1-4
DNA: TGTGCCAGCAGTTCCGGCCTCGGAGAAAAACTGTTTTTT
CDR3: CASSSGLGEKLFF

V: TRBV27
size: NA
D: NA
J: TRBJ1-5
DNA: TGTGCCAGCAGTTTTGGCAGGGTGGGGCCCCAGCATTTT
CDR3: CASSFGRVGPQHF

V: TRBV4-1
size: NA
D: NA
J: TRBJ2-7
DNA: TGCGCCAGCAGCCAAGGTGGGGGGCCCTACGAGCAGTACTTC
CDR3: CASSQGGGPYEQYF

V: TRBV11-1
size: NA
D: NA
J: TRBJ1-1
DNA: TGTGCCAGCAGCGCCGACGGAAGGATGAACACTGAAGCTTTCTTT
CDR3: CASSADGRMNTEAFF

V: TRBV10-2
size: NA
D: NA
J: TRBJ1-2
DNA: TGCGCCAGCAGTGAGAAAGGAGCGGGGACGGCGAACTATGGCTACACCTTC
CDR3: CASSEKGAGTANYGYTF

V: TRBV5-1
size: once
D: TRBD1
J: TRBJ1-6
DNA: TGCGCCAGCAGCCCGACGGACAGGGAGGGGAATAATTCACCCCTCCACTTT
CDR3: CASSPTDREGNNSPLHF

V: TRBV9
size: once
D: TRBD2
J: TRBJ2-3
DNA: TGTGCCAGCAGCGTCGGGGGGTCGGGCACAGATACGCAGTATTTT
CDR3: CASSVGGSGTDTQYF

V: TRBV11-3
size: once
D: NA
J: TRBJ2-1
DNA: TGTGCCAGCAGCTCCTCCCGACATTTCCCCGCTAGCTCCTACAATGAGCAGTTCTTC
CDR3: CASSSSRHFPASSYNEQFF

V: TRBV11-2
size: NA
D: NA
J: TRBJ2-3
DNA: TGTGCCAGCAGCTTAGGGCCAGGGAGCTACACAGATACGCAGTATTTT
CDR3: CASSLGPGSYTDTQYF

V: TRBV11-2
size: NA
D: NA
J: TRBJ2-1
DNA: TGTGCCAGCAGCTTACCAGAAGGCGAGCAGTTCTTC
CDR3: CASSLPEGEQFF

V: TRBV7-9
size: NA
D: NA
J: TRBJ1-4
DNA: TGTGCCAGCAGCTTAGCGGGAGGGGTCGGAGAAAAACTGTTTTTT
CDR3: CASSLAGGVGEKLFF

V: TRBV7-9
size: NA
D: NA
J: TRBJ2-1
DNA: TGTGCCAGCAGCCCTTGGACGGGAAGGGATGAGCAGTTCTTC
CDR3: CASSPWTGRDEQFF

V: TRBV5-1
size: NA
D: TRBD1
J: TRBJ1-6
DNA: TGCGCCAGCAGCGTGGACAGGGGGCAAGGATCACCCCTCCACTTT
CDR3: CASSVDRGQGSPLHF

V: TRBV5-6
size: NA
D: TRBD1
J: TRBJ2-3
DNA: TGTGCCAGCAGCTTGACAGGGGGGATAGATACGCAGTATTTT
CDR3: CASSLTGGIDTQYF

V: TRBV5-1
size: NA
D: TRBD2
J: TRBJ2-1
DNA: TGCGCCAGCAGCGCGACTAGCGGGGGGGACAATGAGCAGTTCTTC
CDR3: CASSATSGGDNEQFF

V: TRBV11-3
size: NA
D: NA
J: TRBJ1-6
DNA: TGTGCCAGCAGCTTAGGCCAGGAGGATTCACCCCTCCACTTT
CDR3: CASSLGQEDSPLHF

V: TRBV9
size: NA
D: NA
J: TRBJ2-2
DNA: TGTGCCAGCAGCGGCGCGACTAGTACCGGGGAGCTGTTTTTT
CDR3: CASSGATSTGELFF

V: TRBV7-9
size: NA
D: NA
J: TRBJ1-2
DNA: TGTGCCAGCAGCTTAGGGGGAGGGCTTAACTATGGCTACACCTTC
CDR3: CASSLGGGLNYGYTF

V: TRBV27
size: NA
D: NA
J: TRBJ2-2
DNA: TGTGCCAGCAGTTTAGGGGGCGGGGAAAGTCCACCAACCGGGGAGCTGTTTTTT
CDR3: CASSLGGGESPPTGELFF